This TCR beta chain emerged from a study of blood T cell repertoires in COVID-19. Study background: The origin of the acute and convalescent COVID-19 samples was the United States, Italy and Spain. Sample material is recorded as cDNA or gDNA derived from T cells, B-cell-depleted T cells, or PBMCs.

CDR1 MNHEY and CDR2 SMNVEV come from the germline V gene (reference sequence). J lost 5 bases, V lost 6 bases, and 13 bases had no gene match. This CDR3 has 15 residues. Study processing details: Estimation of nucleated cell counts relied on the amplification of reference gene primers. Repertoires were generated with immunoSEQ multiplex PCR, while TCRdb's copy carries only in-frame clones and drops some. The DNA gave D and trimming, while V, J and clone size come from that table. This sample yields more than 70,000 clones, of which approximately 82% are seen a single time; around 36% belongs to the top ten.

The chain uses TRBV27 and TRBJ2-7; 7 nucleotides agree with TRBD2. The receptor was derived from a woman in her 70s with acute or convalescent COVID-19. The material sequenced was peripheral blood. The chain's CDR3 is CASSPLGGGPHEQYF. DNA for the CDR3: TGTGCCAGCAGCCCGCTTGGGGGAGGGCCGCACGAGCAGTACTTC.